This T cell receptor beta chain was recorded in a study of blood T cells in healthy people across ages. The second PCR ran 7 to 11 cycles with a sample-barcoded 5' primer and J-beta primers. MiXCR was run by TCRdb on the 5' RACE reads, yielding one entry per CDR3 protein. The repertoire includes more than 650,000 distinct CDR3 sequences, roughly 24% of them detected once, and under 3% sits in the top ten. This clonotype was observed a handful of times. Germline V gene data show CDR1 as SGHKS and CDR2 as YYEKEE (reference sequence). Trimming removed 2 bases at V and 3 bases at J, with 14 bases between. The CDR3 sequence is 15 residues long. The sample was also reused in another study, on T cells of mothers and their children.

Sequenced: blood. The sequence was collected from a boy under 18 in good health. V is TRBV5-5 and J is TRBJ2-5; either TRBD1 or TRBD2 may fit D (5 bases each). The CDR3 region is CASSFWNGAKETQYF. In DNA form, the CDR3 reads TGTGCCAGCAGCTTCTGGAACGGGGCAAAAGAGACCCAGTACTTC.